The clone carrying this T cell receptor beta chain has only a few counts. The source of the sample is a study of blood T cell repertoires in COVID-19. For the study at large: Material from acute and convalescent COVID-19 was sourced from the United States, Italy and Spain. PBMCs, B-cell-depleted T cells, or T cells provided the cDNA or gDNA that made up the material.

Per the original data handling: From reference gene primer amplification, estimates of nucleated cell counts were derived. Produced via immunoSEQ multiplex PCR; TCRdb's table is partial and in-frame only. V and J calls and clone size follow that table, whereas D and trimming were derived from the DNA. The repertoire holds 90,000 to 100,000 clones, with roughly nine tenths as singletons. It was during active infection that Seattle patients were enrolled and then longitudinally followed. CDR1 MNHEY and CDR2 SMNVEV come from the germline V gene (reference sequence). This CDR3 has 13 amino acids. Trimming pared 1 base from V and 1 base from J, leaving 4 bases between.

V usage is TRBV27 and J usage is TRBJ1-1; no definite D call. This sequence was found in a woman aged 55-69 years with COVID-19, enrolled during active disease. Sequencing was performed on peripheral blood. The CDR3 spells CASSLYGNTEAFF. The CDR3 coding sequence is TGTGCCAGCAGTTTATACGGGAACACTGAAGCTTTCTTT.